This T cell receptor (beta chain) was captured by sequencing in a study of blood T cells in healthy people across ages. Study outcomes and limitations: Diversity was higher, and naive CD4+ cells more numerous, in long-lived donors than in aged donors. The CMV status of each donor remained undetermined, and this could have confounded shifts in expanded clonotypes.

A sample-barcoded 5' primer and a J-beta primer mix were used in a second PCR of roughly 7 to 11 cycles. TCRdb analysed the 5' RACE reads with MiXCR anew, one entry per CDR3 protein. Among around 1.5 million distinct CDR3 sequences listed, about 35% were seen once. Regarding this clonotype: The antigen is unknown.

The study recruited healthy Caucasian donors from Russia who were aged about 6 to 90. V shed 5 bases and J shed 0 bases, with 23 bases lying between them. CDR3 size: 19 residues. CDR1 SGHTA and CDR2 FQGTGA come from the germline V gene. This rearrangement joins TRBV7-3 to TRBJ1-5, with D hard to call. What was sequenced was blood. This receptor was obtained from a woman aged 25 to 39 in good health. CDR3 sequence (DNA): TGTGCCAGCAGCCCGCGGGGTGTAGGGCCCACATATAGCAATCAGCCCCAGCATTTT. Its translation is CASSPRGVGPTYSNQPQHF.